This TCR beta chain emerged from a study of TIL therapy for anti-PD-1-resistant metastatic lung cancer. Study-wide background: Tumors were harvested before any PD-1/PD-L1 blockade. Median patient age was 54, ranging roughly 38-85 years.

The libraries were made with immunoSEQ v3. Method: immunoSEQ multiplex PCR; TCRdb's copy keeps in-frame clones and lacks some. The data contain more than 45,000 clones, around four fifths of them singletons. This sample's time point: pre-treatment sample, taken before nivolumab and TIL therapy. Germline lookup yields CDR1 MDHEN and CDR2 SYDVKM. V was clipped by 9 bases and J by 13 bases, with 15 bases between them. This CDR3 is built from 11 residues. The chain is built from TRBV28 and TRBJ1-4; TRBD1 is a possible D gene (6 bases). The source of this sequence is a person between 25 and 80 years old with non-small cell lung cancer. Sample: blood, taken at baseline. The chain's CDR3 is CASKGVERLFF. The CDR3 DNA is TGTGCCAGTAAGGGGGTAGAGAGACTGTTTTTT.